Shown below are 27 T cell receptor beta chains from a single sample sequenced in a study of T cells in Graves' hyperthyroidism and ophthalmopathy. RNA transcripts served as the template for amplifying TCR beta CDR3 regions. HTBI primers were employed in a first-round RT-PCR of the TCR CDR3. TCRdb re-analysed the multiplex PCR reads in MiXCR, keeping a single row per CDR3 protein. The table shows hundreds of thousands of distinct CDR3 sequences, with over 35% occurring only once. Specimen: blood. Every receptor here comes from a man aged 18 to 35 with Graves' hyperthyroidism.

V is TRBV12-3 or TRBV12-4 and J is TRBJ1-6, with a tentative D call TRBD1 (6 bases). V gave up 4 bases and J gave up 4 bases, with 8 bases separating them. The CDR3 runs 14 residues. The CDR3 loop reads CASSSTGYNSPLHF. The DNA for the CDR3 is TGTGCCAGCAGTTCAACAGGGTATAATTCACCCCTCCACTTT.

The chain employs TRBV4-1 and TRBJ2-7; 8 nucleotides agree with TRBD1. The junction had 9 bases not matched to a gene; V was cut back by 3 bases and J by 2 bases. From germline, CDR1 is MGHRA and CDR2 YSYEKL. There are 16 residues in the CDR3. For the CDR3, the DNA is TGCGCCAGCAGCCACCCGTACGGGACAGGAACCTACGAGCAGTACTTC. Translated: CASSHPYGTGTYEQYF.

This clonotype was seen a handful of times. This rearrangement joins TRBV5-1 to TRBJ1-3; no definite D call. Germline V gives CDR1 SGHRS, CDR2 YFSETQ. This CDR3 region has 13 residues. The ends were cut back, 6 bases at V and 0 bases at J, with 7 bases in the middle. The CDR3 is CASKGSSGNTIYF. For the CDR3, the DNA is TGCGCCAGCAAGGGTTCCTCTGGAAACACCATATATTTT.

This clonotype was counted at least ten times. The chain employs TRBV7-6 and TRBJ1-2; 9 nucleotides agree with TRBD1. CDR3 length equals 14 residues. CDR1 is SGHVS and CDR2 is FNYEAQ in the germline V gene. The ends lost 5 bases at V and 6 bases at J; junction bases unmatched: 7. The CDR3 DNA reads TGTGCCAGCAGCCCAGGGACAGGGAAGGATGGCTACACCTTC. It specifies CASSPGTGKDGYTF.

This clonotype has more than one count but fewer than ten. Here the CDR3 reads CASSPLQGGVNTEAFF. CDR3 in DNA: TGCGCCAGCAGCCCGCTACAGGGAGGGGTGAACACTGAAGCTTTCTTT. V and J are TRBV5-1 and TRBJ1-1, with D possibly matching TRBD1 (6 bases). The CDR3 has 16 amino acids. Trimming left V 4 bases short and J 0 bases short, with 16 bases between. CDR1 is SGHRS, CDR2 YFSETQ, per germline. Combining the CDR3 with reference TRBV5-1 and TRBJ1-1 gives the whole variable domain KAGVTQTPRYLIKTRGQQVTLSCSPISGHRSVSWYQQTPGQGLQFLFEYFSETQRNKGNFPGRFSGRQFSNSRSEMNVSTLELGDSALYLCASSPLQGGVNTEAFFGQGTRLTVV.

This clonotype has at least ten counts. The chain joins TRBV15 to TRBJ1-4, with D possibly TRBD1 on 5 matching bases. Trimming left V 3 bases short and J 8 bases short, with 16 bases between. Germline-derived CDR1 and CDR2 are LNHNV and YYDKDF (reference sequence). The CDR3 is 15 residues long. The CDR3 DNA reads as TGTGCCACCAGCAGGCCGGCTCTGGGGGAGGAAAAACTGTTTTTT. It encodes CATSRPALGEEKLFF.

At least ten counts were recorded for this clonotype. The J gene is TRBJ2-5, the V gene TRBV7-9; D uncertain. Trimming shortened V by 1 base and J by 2 bases, and 17 bases separated the two germline ends. Germline-derived CDR1 and CDR2 are SEHNR and FQNEAQ (reference sequence). The CDR3 length is 17 residues. The chain's CDR3 is CASSLGVGGLGQETQYF. The CDR3 DNA is TGTGCCAGCAGCTTAGGAGTCGGTGGGCTCGGGCAAGAGACCCAGTACTTC.

The sample holds many counts of this clonotype. A read error may produce the germline difference seen at one junction end. V is TRBV9 and J is TRBJ1-3; D call uncertain. Germline assignment: CDR1 SGDLS and CDR2 YYNGEE. The CDR3 runs to 11 residues. CDR3 sequence reads: CASSVGDTIYF. CDR3 coding DNA: TGTGCCAGCAGCGTTGGAGACACCATATATTTT.

This clonotype turned up a few times. The genes are TRBV12-3 or TRBV12-4 and TRBJ1-4; 7 nucleotides match TRBD1. With 5 bases clipped from V and 8 bases from J, the junction kept 8 bases outside the gene matches. This CDR3 region has 14 residues. CDR3 sequence (DNA): TGTGCCAGCAGTCGGGACAGCCGGGGGGAAAAACTGTTTTTT. This encodes CASSRDSRGEKLFF.

This clonotype was detected once. This chain uses TRBV14 with TRBJ1-2, with D uncertain. Germline CDR1 SGHDN, CDR2 FVKESK. CDR3 size: 15 residues. With 0 bases removed from V and 7 bases from J, the gap between germline ends came to 15 bases. This CDR3 reads CASSQELDGYLGYTF. The DNA of the CDR3 is TGTGCCAGCAGCCAAGAGCTGGACGGGTACCTTGGCTACACCTTC.

This clonotype was seen repeatedly, ten times or more. The gene calls are TRBV4-1 and TRBJ2-2; no reliable D call. The V gene lost 4 bases and the J gene lost 6 bases, with 15 bases spanning the gap. Germline-derived CDR1 and CDR2 are MGHRA and YSYEKL. The CDR3 is 15 residues long. The CDR3 loop is CASSRTRGGSGELFF. The CDR3 nucleotides are TGCGCCAGCAGCCGAACGAGAGGTGGCTCCGGGGAGCTGTTTTTT.

This clonotype was detected a few times. CDR3 in DNA: TGCGCCAGCAGCCCTGATCGGACAGGGTTTAATTCACCCCTCCACTTT. This sequence encodes CASSPDRTGFNSPLHF. The rearrangement joins TRBV5-1 to TRBJ1-6, with 8 bases identical to TRBD1. Germline V gene lookup returns CDR1 SGHRS and CDR2 YFSETQ. The CDR3 contains 16 residues. V lost 4 bases, J lost 6 bases, and 9 bases stayed unmatched.

The chain has TRBV29-1 and TRBJ1-2; D is uncertain. V lost 5 bases and J 1 base, leaving 8 bases between the germline ends. Looked up from germline, CDR1 is SQVTM and CDR2 is ANQGSEA. This CDR3 contains 12 residues. The CDR3 loop reads CSVTEFNYGYTF. The CDR3 DNA is TGCAGCGTTACAGAGTTTAACTATGGCTACACCTTC.

The CDR3 DNA is TGTGCCAGCAGTGTAGGGACGGACAATGAGCAGTACTTC. Its translation is CASSVGTDNEQYF. The gene calls are TRBV25-1 and TRBJ2-1; perhaps D is TRBD1 or TRBD2 (5 bases each). The DNA end favors TRBJ2-7, so the J call may be wrong. The CDR3 has 13 amino acids. Germline V gene data show CDR1 as MGHDK and CDR2 as SYGVNS.

This clonotype was observed at least ten times. V usage is TRBV10-1 and J usage is TRBJ2-2, with D perhaps matching TRBD2 (6 bases). The germline V gene has CDR1 WNHNN and CDR2 SYGVQD (reference sequence). With 2 bases removed from V and 7 bases from J, the gap between germline ends came to 11 bases. This CDR3 has 14 residues. In nucleotides, the CDR3 is TGCGCCAGCAGTGAGGACGGGGGAGACGGGGAGCTGTTTTTT. It specifies CASSEDGGDGELFF.

The chain recombines TRBV2 with TRBJ1-6; no clear D. The CDR3 covers 16 residues. Germline loops: CDR1 SNHLY, CDR2 FYNNEI. Trimming shortened V by 3 bases and J by 1 base, and 10 bases separated the two germline ends. CDR3 sequence (DNA): TGTGCCAGCAGTGAGGCCACGGGGTCCTATAATTCACCCCTCCACTTT. This sequence encodes CASSEATGSYNSPLHF.

This clonotype was observed at least ten times. The gene calls are TRBV29-1 and TRBJ2-7, with 8 bases fitting TRBD1. CDR3 length: 12 amino acids. CDR1 and CDR2 from the germline V gene are SQVTM and ANQGSEA. The junction had 7 bases not matched to a gene; V was cut back by 7 bases and J by 5 bases. The CDR3 sequence: CSAGQVAHEQYF. The CDR3 nucleotides read TGCAGCGCGGGACAGGTTGCCCACGAGCAGTACTTC.

This clonotype was counted between two and nine times. The V and J genes are TRBV6-1 and TRBJ1-1, with TRBD1 identical over 8 bases. Germline V gene sequence: CDR1 MNHNS, CDR2 SASEGT. The junction had 9 bases not matched to a gene; V was cut back by 5 bases and J by 4 bases. The CDR3 is 15 residues long. CDR3 protein: CASSTPTGAITEAFF. CDR3 DNA sequence: TGTGCCAGCAGTACACCGACAGGGGCAATCACTGAAGCTTTCTTT.

This clonotype was counted only a few times. The chain is built from TRBV20-1 and TRBJ1-1, with TRBD1 as a possible D gene (5 bases). Trimming took 3 bases from V and 6 from J, leaving 20 bases between them. The CDR3 length is 15 residues. Looked up from germline, CDR1 is DFQATT and CDR2 is SNEGSKA (reference sequence). The CDR3 sequence is CSASDGRDLTAEAFF. The CDR3 coding sequence is TGCAGTGCTAGTGACGGCAGGGACCTTACGGCTGAAGCTTTCTTT.

V is TRBV12-3 or TRBV12-4 and J is TRBJ2-2, with TRBD1 matching over 7 bases. V lost 6 bases to trimming and J lost 4 bases; unmatched junction nucleotides: 5. The CDR3 consists of 14 residues. This chain's CDR3 is CASSHGQATGELFF. In DNA, the CDR3 is TGTGCCAGCAGCCACGGACAGGCCACCGGGGAGCTGTTTTTT.

V gene TRBV2 combines with J gene TRBJ2-2; tentatively, D is TRBD1 or TRBD2 (6 bases each). The V gene lost 6 bases and the J gene lost 2 bases, with 10 bases spanning the gap. Germline lookup yields CDR1 SNHLY and CDR2 FYNNEI. The CDR3 extends over 14 amino acids. DNA of the CDR3: TGTGCCAGCAGGGGGGGCTCTAACACCGGGGAGCTGTTTTTT. Its protein is CASRGGSNTGELFF.

To note about this clonotype: Its ends do not fully match the called genes, so a read error is possible. This rearrangement joins TRBV2 to TRBJ2-7, with D perhaps TRBD1 (5 bases). CDR3 length: 18 amino acids. CDR1 is SNHLY and CDR2 is FYNNEI in the germline V gene. The CDR3 DNA follows: TGTGCCTGCAGTGCTATATCGGGCCAGACCCAGGGTTTCTACGAGCAGTACTTC. Its protein product is CACSAISGQTQGFYEQYF. The variable domain in full, with the rest retrieved from reference TRBV2 and TRBJ2-7, is EPEVTQTPSHQVTQMGQEVILRCVPISNHLYFYWYRQILGQKVEFLVSFYNNEISEKSEIFDDQFSVERPDGSNFTLKIRSTKLEDSAMYFCACSAISGQTQGFYEQYFGPGTRLTVT.

This clonotype occurred a few times. V and J are TRBV7-2 and TRBJ2-2, with TRBD2 as a possible D gene (6 bases). Germline V gene data show CDR1 as SGHTA and CDR2 as FQGNSA. V was cut by 1 base and J by 6 bases, with 12 bases left in between. The CDR3 runs 15 residues. CDR3 protein: CASSLVSGRAGELFF. The DNA of the CDR3 is TGTGCCAGCAGCTTAGTCTCCGGGAGAGCCGGGGAGCTGTTTTTT.

As for this clonotype: A much larger clone lies a single base off, so this may be a read error. The chain carries TRBV10-3 and TRBJ2-2, with TRBD1 matching 12 bases. The CDR3 consists of 15 residues. Germline CDR1 is ENHRY and CDR2 is SYGVKD. V lost 10 bases, J lost 4 bases, and 7 bases stayed unmatched. The CDR3 here is CATEGQGALTGELFF. CDR3 nucleotide sequence: TGTGCCACCGAGGGACAGGGGGCGCTCACCGGGGAGCTGTTTTTT.

The V gene is TRBV7-2, the J gene TRBJ1-2; D is uncertain. CDR1 and CDR2 from the germline V gene are SGHTA and FQGNSA. The CDR3 consists of 14 residues. V was trimmed by 4 bases and J by 7 bases, leaving 16 bases between them. The CDR3 region is CASSSQPGSFGYTF. For the CDR3, the DNA is TGTGCCAGCAGCTCACAACCGGGTAGTTTTGGCTACACCTTC.

This clonotype was detected a few times. V and J are TRBV5-5 and TRBJ2-2; no reliable D call. Per the germline V gene, CDR1 is SGHKS and CDR2 is YYEKEE (reference sequence). With 5 bases removed from V and 7 bases from J, the gap between germline ends came to 12 bases. This CDR3 is built from 13 residues. This CDR3 reads CASRPSESGELFF. In DNA, the CDR3 is TGTGCCAGCAGACCGTCGGAGAGCGGGGAGCTGTTTTTT.

This clonotype was seen repeatedly, ten times or more. The chain carries TRBV9 and TRBJ1-3; perhaps TRBD1 as D (5 bases). Germline lookup yields CDR1 SGDLS and CDR2 YYNGEE. V shed 0 bases and J shed 0 bases, with 13 bases lying between them. The CDR3 has 17 residues. CDR3 sequence: CASSVEGAGRSGNTIYF. For the CDR3, the DNA is TGTGCCAGCAGCGTAGAAGGGGCAGGCCGCTCTGGAAACACCATATATTTT.